This T cell receptor beta chain originates from a study of cytomegalovirus exposure and HLA in healthy donors. General study findings and limits: In a later analysis, at a false discovery rate of 0.05, approximately 16,000 TCR beta sequences were associated with HLA alleles.

About this clone: Antigen: not known.

The CDR3 has 15 residues. Germline V gene data show CDR1 as SGHDT and CDR2 as YYEEEE. The V gene lost 1 base and the J gene lost 0 bases, with 8 bases spanning the gap. PCR employed 60 Vbeta and 13 Jbeta primers. Profiled with immunoSEQ multiplex PCR; TCRdb holds only in-frame clones, not every one. Among 160,000 or so clones listed, around 70% were seen once. This chain joins TRBV5-6 and TRBJ2-1; the D gene is possibly TRBD1 (5 bases). The source of this sequence is a young man in good health and CMV-seropositive. Sequenced: PBMCs. CDR3 in amino acids: CASSLRGSSYNEQFF. The CDR3 DNA follows: TGTGCCAGCAGCTTGAGGGGCAGCTCCTACAATGAGCAGTTCTTC.